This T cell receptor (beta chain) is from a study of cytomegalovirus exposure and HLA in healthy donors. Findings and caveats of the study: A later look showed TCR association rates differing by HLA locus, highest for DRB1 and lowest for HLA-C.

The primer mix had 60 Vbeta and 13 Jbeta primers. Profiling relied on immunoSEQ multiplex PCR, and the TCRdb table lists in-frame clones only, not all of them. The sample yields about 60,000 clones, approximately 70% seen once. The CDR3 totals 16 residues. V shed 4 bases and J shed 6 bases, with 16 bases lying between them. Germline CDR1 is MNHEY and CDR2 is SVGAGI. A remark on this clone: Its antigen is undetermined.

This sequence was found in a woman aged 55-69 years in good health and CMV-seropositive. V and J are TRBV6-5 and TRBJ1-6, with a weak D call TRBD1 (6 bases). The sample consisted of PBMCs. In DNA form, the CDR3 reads TGTGCCAGCAGTTTCCACAGGGCGGTGGGTAATTCACCCCTCCACTTT. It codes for CASSFHRAVGNSPLHF.